Listed below are T cell receptor beta chains from one sample, sequenced in a study of CD8+ T cells in alopecia areata. The method was immunoSEQ multiplex PCR; TCRdb's version includes in-frame clones alone and lacks a portion of them. The sample gives roughly 150,000 clones, about 51% of which show up once; 19% is in the top ten. The starting material was CD8+ T cells sorted from blood, obtained at week 0. These receptors all come from a human donor with alopecia areata. CDR3s include the opening cysteine and the closing phenylalanine or tryptophan. The order of the fields is D gene, J gene, V gene, clone size, CDR3 protein, CDR3 DNA. A D gene is named only where the DNA matches it firmly. A row's size may be missing; if present it is once, few, many or a size class.

NA | TRBJ1-2 | TRBV27 | NA | CASSSHYLGYGYTF | TGTGCCAGCAGTTCACACTACCTGGGCTATGGCTACACCTTC
NA | TRBJ2-7 | TRBV25-1 | few | CASSDTAPLLGGEQYF | TGTGCCAGCAGTGATACAGCTCCTCTGCTGGGGGGAGAGCAGTACTTC
NA | TRBJ1-5 | TRBV10-2 | NA | CASSEEGNQPQHF | TGCGCCAGCAGTGAGGAGGGTAATCAGCCCCAGCATTTT
NA | TRBJ1-2 | TRBV30 | NA | CAWNRQSTRNYGYTF | TGTGCCTGGAACCGACAAAGTACTCGGAACTATGGCTACACCTTC
TRBD1 | TRBJ1-2 | TRBV29-1 | NA | CSVEDRTGNFYGYTF | TGCAGCGTTGAAGATAGGACAGGGAACTTCTATGGCTACACCTTC
TRBD1 | TRBJ2-3 | TRBV7-9 | NA | CASSLLQGAADTQYF | TGTGCCAGCAGCTTACTACAGGGGGCTGCGGATACGCAGTATTTT
NA | TRBJ2-1 | TRBV7-8 | NA | CASSLGGLVDEQFF | TGTGCCAGCAGCTTAGGTGGTCTAGTCGATGAGCAGTTCTTC
NA | TRBJ2-4 | TRBV2 | NA | CASSDFGDGKNIQYF | TGTGCCAGCAGTGATTTTGGGGATGGCAAAAACATTCAGTACTTC
TRBD1 | TRBJ2-7 | TRBV29-1 | NA | CSVETGVGNEQYF | TGCAGCGTTGAGACAGGGGTGGGCAACGAGCAGTACTTC
TRBD2 | TRBJ2-5 | TRBV4-3 | few | CASSQGWSGEGETQYF | TGCGCCAGCAGCCAAGGTTGGAGCGGGGAAGGAGAGACCCAGTACTTC
NA | TRBJ1-1 | TRBV7-7 | many | CASSLTLNTEAFF | TGTGCCAGCAGCTTGACTCTAAACACTGAAGCTTTCTTT
TRBD1 | TRBJ1-1 | TRBV5-1 | few | CASSFKDRANTEAFF | TGCGCCAGCAGCTTTAAAGACAGGGCGAACACTGAAGCTTTCTTT
NA | TRBJ1-1 | TRBV7-2 | NA | CASSYPGAEAFF | TGTGCCAGCAGCTACCCAGGGGCTGAAGCTTTCTTT
NA | TRBJ1-1 | TRBV29-1 | NA | CSVEVGTEAFF | TGCAGCGTTGAAGTGGGAACCGAAGCTTTCTTT
NA | TRBJ1-1 | TRBV2 | NA | CASSDQNTEAFF | TGTGCCAGCAGTGACCAGAACACTGAAGCTTTCTTT
TRBD2 | TRBJ2-5 | TRBV2 | NA | CASSEGPRGVQETQYF | TGTGCCAGCAGTGAAGGCCCACGGGGGGTCCAAGAGACCCAGTACTTC
NA | TRBJ1-2 | TRBV6-5 | few | CAISEKGPYTF | TGTGCCATCAGTGAGAAGGGCCCCTACACCTTC